These 7 T cell receptor beta chains share one sample of origin, sequenced in a study of cytomegalovirus exposure and HLA in healthy donors. Researchers ran the PCR with 60 Vbeta and 13 Jbeta primers. Only in-frame clones appear in the TCRdb table, and some are missing; sequencing was by immunoSEQ multiplex PCR. The data show tens of thousands of clones, with nearly 80% seen just once and 20% to 25% held by the top ten. Sequenced sample: PBMCs. The receptors shown here come from a woman aged 50 to 60 in good health and CMV-seropositive.

This clone was observed a single time. CDR3 nucleotide sequence: TGTGCCAGCAGTAATACAGGGGGTTGGACTGAAGCTTTCTTT. This translates into CASSNTGGWTEAFF. The gene calls are TRBV6-5 and TRBJ1-1; 8 bases are shared with TRBD1. J lost 5 bases, V lost 5 bases, and 7 bases had no gene match. Germline loops: CDR1 MNHEY, CDR2 SVGAGI. This CDR3 is built from 14 residues.

In nucleotides, the CDR3 is TGTGCCAGTAGTCTCCCGACCCCGGGACAGGGGAACACAGATACGCAGTATTTT. This translates into CASSLPTPGQGNTDTQYF. The gene calls are TRBV19 and TRBJ2-3; 10 bases map to TRBD1. The ends lost 5 bases at V and 2 bases at J; junction bases unmatched: 13. The CDR3 covers 18 residues. The V gene's germline CDR1 is LNHDA and CDR2 SQIVND (reference sequence). Full variable domain (outside the CDR3, taken from reference TRBV19 and TRBJ2-3): DGGITQSPKYLFRKEGQNVTLSCEQNLNHDAMYWYRQDPGQGLRLIYYSQIVNDFQKGDIAEGYSVSREKKESFPLTVTSAQKNPTAFYLCASSLPTPGQGNTDTQYFGPGTRLTVL.

This clone has more than one count but fewer than ten. The V gene is TRBV19, the J gene TRBJ2-3, with 10 nucleotides matching TRBD2. The CDR3 is 18 amino acids. CDR1 is LNHDA and CDR2 is SQIVND in the germline V gene (reference sequence). J lost 1 base, V lost 2 bases, and 9 bases had no gene match. This CDR3 is CASSIFPAGGPGTDTQYF. Written as DNA, the CDR3 is TGTGCCAGTAGTATATTCCCAGCGGGAGGGCCAGGCACAGATACGCAGTATTTT.

V gene TRBV6-1 combines with J gene TRBJ1-2, with 9 nucleotides matching TRBD1. The CDR3 is 14 residues long. Germline-derived CDR1 and CDR2 are MNHNS and SASEGT. Trimming removed 6 bases from V and 4 bases from J; junction bases left unmatched: 6. CDR3: CASRLGDRAYGYTF. The CDR3 nucleotides are TGTGCCAGCAGACTTGGGGACAGGGCCTATGGCTACACCTTC.

Only a few counts were recorded for this clone. The V call is TRBV30, the J call TRBJ2-1; TRBD2 agrees at 15 bases. The trim removed 1 base at V and 5 bases at J, leaving 9 bases unmatched. The CDR3 is made up of 18 amino acids. Germline V gene data show CDR1 as GTSNPN and CDR2 as SVGIG (reference sequence). CDR3 residues: CAWSAWGLAGGKNNEQFF. CDR3 DNA sequence: TGTGCCTGGAGTGCATGGGGACTAGCGGGGGGCAAAAACAATGAGCAGTTCTTC.

The chain has TRBV5-1 and TRBJ1-1, with a possible D match to TRBD1 (5 bases). Trimming took 3 bases from V and 1 from J, leaving 7 bases between them. CDR1 and CDR2 (germline): SGHRS, YFSETQ. The CDR3 totals 13 residues. The CDR3 nucleotides are TGCGCCAGCAGCTGGGGCGAGAACACTGAAGCTTTCTTT. Translated, it gives CASSWGENTEAFF.

This clone occurred a few times. The chain has TRBV19 and TRBJ2-1, with 14 bases that match TRBD2. The CDR3 is made up of 18 amino acids. The germline V gene has CDR1 LNHDA and CDR2 SQIVND (reference sequence). V gave up 6 bases and J gave up 0 bases; unmatched junction bases: 7. Written as DNA, the CDR3 is TGTGCCAGTAGCGGACCGGGACTAGCGGGAGCCTCCTACAATGAGCAGTTCTTC. Translation: CASSGPGLAGASYNEQFF.